The subject of this entry is one TCR beta chain. This sample was included in a study of blood T cell repertoires in COVID-19. Study as a whole: Donors in the United States, Italy and Spain gave samples during acute or convalescent COVID-19. Sources were T cells, B-cell-depleted T cells, or PBMCs; the material itself was cDNA or gDNA.

Per the original methods: Researchers report that nucleated cell counts were estimated from reference gene primer amplification. Using immunoSEQ multiplex PCR, the repertoire was profiled, and TCRdb retains in-frame clones only, with some absent. The V and J calls and clone size are taken from that table; D and trimming were inferred from the DNA. The data show roughly 230,000 clones, 89% seen once. The V end lost 2 bases, the J end lost 6 bases, and 11 bases lay between the germline ends. In germline, CDR1 is MNHEY, CDR2 SVGEGT. There are 14 residues in the CDR3. The sample taken for sequencing was peripheral blood. The clonotype was recovered from a middle-aged woman who had recovered from COVID-19. The chain combines TRBV6-2 or TRBV6-3 with TRBJ1-5; possibly TRBD1 for D (6 bases). CDR3 nucleotides: TGTGCCAGCAGTTACGGGGGGGCGGGTCAGCCCCAGCATTTT. The encoded protein is CASSYGGAGQPQHF.